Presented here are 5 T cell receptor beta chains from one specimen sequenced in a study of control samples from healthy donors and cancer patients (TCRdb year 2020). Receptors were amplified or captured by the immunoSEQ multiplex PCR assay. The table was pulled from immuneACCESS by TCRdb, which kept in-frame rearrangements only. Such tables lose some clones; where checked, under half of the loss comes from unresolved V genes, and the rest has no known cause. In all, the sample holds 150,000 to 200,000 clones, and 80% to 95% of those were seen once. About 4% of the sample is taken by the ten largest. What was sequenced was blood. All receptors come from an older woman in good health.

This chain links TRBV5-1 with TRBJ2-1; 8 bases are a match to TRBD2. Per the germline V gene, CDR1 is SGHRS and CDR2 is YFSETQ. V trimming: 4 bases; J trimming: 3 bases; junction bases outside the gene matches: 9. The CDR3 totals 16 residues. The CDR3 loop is CASSPLAGGNYNEQFF. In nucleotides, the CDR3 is TGCGCCAGCAGCCCGCTAGCGGGCGGTAACTACAATGAGCAGTTCTTC.

The CDR3 bases are TGTGCCAGCAGCTTATTGTTGGGGGGAGGAGATACGCAGTATTTT. This encodes CASSLLLGGGDTQYF. The chain recombines TRBV11-2 with TRBJ2-3; possibly TRBD2 for D (6 bases). The germline CDR1 and CDR2 sequences are SGHAT and FQNNGV. CDR3 length: 15 residues. Trimming removed 2 bases from V and 5 bases from J, with 14 bases in between.

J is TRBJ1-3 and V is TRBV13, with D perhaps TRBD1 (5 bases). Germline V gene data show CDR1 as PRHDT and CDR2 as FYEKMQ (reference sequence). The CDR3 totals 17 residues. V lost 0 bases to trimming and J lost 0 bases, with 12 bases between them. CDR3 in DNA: TGTGCCAGCAGCTTAGGGGGTCGGGGCAGCTCTGGAAACACCATATATTTT. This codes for CASSLGGRGSSGNTIYF.

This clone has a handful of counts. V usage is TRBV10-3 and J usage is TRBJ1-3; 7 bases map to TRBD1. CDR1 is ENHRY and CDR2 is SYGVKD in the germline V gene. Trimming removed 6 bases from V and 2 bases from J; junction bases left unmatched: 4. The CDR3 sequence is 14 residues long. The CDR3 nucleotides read TGTGCCATCAGGACCCAGGGGGCTGGAAACACCATATATTTT. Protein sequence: CAIRTQGAGNTIYF.

The CDR3 DNA is TGTGCCAGCAGCTTTCTAGCGGGGGGGCAGTACGAGCAGTACTTC. Encoded protein: CASSFLAGGQYEQYF. V usage is TRBV11-2 and J usage is TRBJ2-7, with 12 bases that match TRBD2. V dropped 3 bases and J dropped 4; count of bases not matched to a gene: 4. The CDR3 is made up of 15 amino acids. Germline CDR1 is SGHAT and CDR2 is FQNNGV.